This T cell receptor beta chain was obtained from a study of shared T cell receptors in the human thymus. The assay was immunoSEQ multiplex PCR, and TCRdb's table has in-frame clones only and misses some. The repertoire holds hundreds of thousands of clones, roughly 90% seen once, with about 0.01% in the top ten. With 7 bases removed from V and 2 bases from J, the gap between germline ends came to 14 bases. The CDR3 has 14 residues. From germline, CDR1 is MNHEY and CDR2 SMNVEV (reference sequence). The data were also submitted as part of a second study, on human thymus T cells. This second report adds: Having surgery to correct congenital heart defects, healthy Finnish infants acted as the donors. Thymic material originated from resections removed in the course of corrective heart surgery. Blood and thymic repertoires both appeared biased in V and J gene usage. Related studies noted strongly shared thymic repertoires across unrelated people.

The receptor was isolated from a boy under three years old with a congenital heart defect. Material for sequencing was thymocytes. V usage is TRBV27 and J usage is TRBJ1-2, with D tentatively TRBD1 (6 bases). CDR3 coding DNA: TGTGCCAGCACCCAGGGGAGGGGGAACTATGGCTACACCTTC. Protein sequence: CASTQGRGNYGYTF.